These 23 T cell receptor beta chains were sequenced from one sample in a study of T cells in Graves' hyperthyroidism and ophthalmopathy. The CDR3 regions of TCR beta were amplified from RNA transcripts. The HTBI primer set served for first-round RT-PCR of the TCR CDR3. Via MiXCR, TCRdb re-called the multiplex PCR reads, giving one row per CDR3 protein. In the table there are roughly 570,000 distinct CDR3 sequences, roughly 50% of which are singletons. The specimen sequenced was peripheral blood or thyroid tissue (not recorded which). Receptors were obtained from a woman aged 18-30 years with Graves' hyperthyroidism.

The chain employs TRBV7-2 and TRBJ1-5; D might be TRBD1 (6 bases). With 5 bases removed from V and 5 bases from J, the gap between germline ends came to 16 bases. The CDR3 totals 15 residues. Germline values: CDR1 SGHTA, CDR2 FQGNSA. The CDR3 sequence is CASSPSGNRDQPQHF. The DNA for the CDR3 is TGTGCCAGCAGCCCTAGTGGCAACAGGGATCAGCCCCAGCATTTT.

The chain links TRBV2 to TRBJ2-5, with 11 bases lining up with TRBD1. CDR3 length equals 14 residues. J was trimmed by 5 bases and V by 4 bases; bases with no gene match: 3. From germline, CDR1 is SNHLY and CDR2 FYNNEI. CDR3 sequence reads: CASSGTGGLETQYF. The CDR3 bases are TGTGCCAGCAGTGGGACAGGGGGCCTCGAGACCCAGTACTTC.

As concerns this clonotype: A read error may produce the germline difference seen at one junction end. The rearrangement uses TRBV30 and TRBJ1-4; 8 nucleotides align to TRBD1. The CDR3 consists of 15 residues. Per the germline V gene, CDR1 is GTSNPN and CDR2 is SVGIG (reference sequence). CDR3: CAWRDRAGTTEKLFF. In nucleotides, the CDR3 is TGTGCCTGGAGGGACAGGGCTGGAACTACTGAAAAACTGTTTTTT. The full variable domain, completed using reference TRBV30 and TRBJ1-4, is SQTIHQWPATLVQPVGSPLSLECTVEGTSNPNLYWYRQAAGRGLQLLFYSVGIGQISSEVPQNLSASRPQDRQFILSSKKLLLSDSGFYLCAWRDRAGTTEKLFFGSGTQLSVL.

This chain's CDR3 is CATGRSHTDTQYF. Here the CDR3 DNA reads TGTGCCACCGGCCGGAGCCACACAGATACGCAGTATTTT. The chain recombines TRBV24-1 with TRBJ2-3; D is unclear. CDR1 and CDR2 (germline): KGHDR, SFDVKD. V was clipped by 9 bases and J by 2 bases, with 11 bases between them. This CDR3 is built from 13 residues.

The chain employs TRBV29-1 and TRBJ1-2; 12 nucleotides agree with TRBD1. The CDR3 runs to 16 residues. Germline assignment: CDR1 SQVTM and CDR2 ANQGSEA. With 7 bases clipped from V and 3 bases from J, the junction kept 12 bases outside the gene matches. The CDR3 coding sequence is TGCAGCGCAACTCCGGGACAGGGGGCGCGGGACTATGGCTACACCTTC. Translation gives CSATPGQGARDYGYTF.

This clonotype was counted ten times or more. This chain links TRBV27 with TRBJ1-1; 7 bases map to TRBD1. The CDR3 consists of 12 residues. Trimming at V came to 8 bases and at J to 4 bases, leaving 4 bases not matched to a gene. Germline CDR1 reads MNHEY; CDR2 reads SMNVEV (reference sequence). CDR3 sequence reads: CASYDRATEAFF. Written as DNA, the CDR3 is TGTGCCAGCTACGACAGGGCCACTGAAGCTTTCTTT.

In this sample, this clonotype turned up a few times. The J gene is TRBJ1-2, the V gene TRBV20-1; 8 bases match TRBD1. This CDR3 contains 14 residues. Germline CDR1 and CDR2: DFQATT and SNEGSKA (reference sequence). V shed 4 bases, J shed 3 bases, and the junction held 7 bases outside the gene matches. In nucleotides, the CDR3 is TGCAGTGCTACATCCAGGGGGCGAGACTATGGCTACACCTTC. Protein product: CSATSRGRDYGYTF.

The chain is built from TRBV6-5 and TRBJ1-4, with D hard to call. The germline V gene has CDR1 MNHEY and CDR2 SVGAGI. Trimming took 11 bases from V and 0 from J, leaving 13 bases between them. This CDR3 has 14 residues. The CDR3 DNA reads as TGTGCCGTACCTAAGGGCCCAACTAATGAAAAACTGTTTTTT. As protein: CAVPKGPTNEKLFF.

This clonotype was recorded a few times. The chain couples TRBV2 to TRBJ2-7, with D uncertain. This CDR3 contains 12 residues. Trimming took 4 bases from V and 3 from J, leaving 7 bases between them. Germline CDR1 reads SNHLY; CDR2 reads FYNNEI. The CDR3 sequence: CASSVWGYEQYF. CDR3 nucleotide sequence: TGTGCCAGCAGTGTATGGGGCTACGAGCAGTACTTC.

This chain links TRBV2 with TRBJ1-5; tentatively, D is TRBD1 (5 bases). V was shortened by 3 bases and J by 0 bases, with 12 bases between the two germline ends. Germline CDR1 is SNHLY and CDR2 is FYNNEI. The CDR3 totals 16 residues. CDR3: CASSEVRGYSNQPQHF. CDR3 bases: TGTGCCAGCAGTGAGGTTAGGGGCTATAGCAATCAGCCCCAGCATTTT.

This clonotype was seen many times. The genes are TRBV9 and TRBJ2-2; no clear D gene. V was shortened by 6 bases and J by 5 bases, with 11 bases between the two germline ends. Germline lookup yields CDR1 SGDLS and CDR2 YYNGEE. There are 13 residues in the CDR3. The CDR3 bases are TGTGCCAGCAAAAACAGTGGTACCGGGGAGCTGTTTTTT. Translation: CASKNSGTGELFF.

For this clonotype: A read error may account for a junction end that differs from germline. The rearrangement uses TRBV19 and TRBJ1-1; 7 bases agree with TRBD1. The CDR3 has 20 residues. Per the germline V gene, CDR1 is LNHDA and CDR2 is SQIVND (reference sequence). The CDR3 DNA reads TGTGCCAGTAGTATAGGAGCCGGGACAGTAAGGCCCCGGTTACGAACTGGAGCTTTCTTT. It translates to CASSIGAGTVRPRLRTGAFF.

In this sample, this clonotype turned up many times. This chain connects TRBV20-1 to TRBJ1-4; TRBD1 matches 7 bases. After removal of 3 bases from V and 8 bases from J, the junction contained 9 bases not matched to a gene. This CDR3 contains 14 residues. From germline, CDR1 is DFQATT and CDR2 SNEGSKA (reference sequence). The DNA of the CDR3 is TGCAGTGCTAGTCCCGGGACAGTAGGGGAAAAACTGTTTTTT. Amino acid sequence: CSASPGTVGEKLFF.

This chain joins TRBV29-1 and TRBJ1-1; possible D gene TRBD1, 5 bases. The CDR3 is 9 residues long. In germline, CDR1 is SQVTM, CDR2 ANQGSEA. The V gene lost 3 bases and the J gene lost 13 bases, with 9 bases spanning the gap. CDR3 in amino acids: CSVDVGGFF. The CDR3, as DNA: TGCAGCGTTGACGTGGGGGGTTTCTTT. Full variable domain (missing parts from reference TRBV29-1 and TRBJ1-1): SAVISQKPSRDICQRGTSLTIQCQVDSQVTMMFWYRQQPGQSLTLIATANQGSEATYESGFVIDKFPISRPNLTFSTLTVSNMSPEDSSIYLCSVDVGGFFGQGTRLTVV.

In its sample, this clonotype was seen many times. The chain carries TRBV5-6 and TRBJ1-2, with 7 nucleotides matching TRBD1. Trimming took 0 bases from V and 2 from J; bases not matched to a gene: 7. This CDR3 has 16 amino acids. The germline CDR1 and CDR2 sequences are SGHDT and YYEEEE. This CDR3 is CASSLGTGAGNYGYTF. Here the CDR3 DNA reads TGTGCCAGCAGCTTGGGAACAGGGGCGGGGAACTATGGCTACACCTTC.

In this sample, this clonotype turned up a few times. The chain links TRBV18 to TRBJ2-7; D uncertain. The CDR3 is made up of 13 amino acids. Germline V gene data show CDR1 as KGHSH and CDR2 as LQKENI. Trimming left V 3 bases short and J 2 bases short, with 8 bases between. The CDR3 DNA follows: TGTGCCAGCTCACCGGCCAGAACCTACGAGCAGTACTTC. It encodes CASSPARTYEQYF.

This clonotype occurred a few times. V gene TRBV12-3 or TRBV12-4 combines with J gene TRBJ1-5; D ambiguous. The CDR3 totals 15 residues. Trimming left V 2 bases short and J 2 bases short, with 10 bases between. The CDR3 DNA reads TGTGCCAGCAGTTTACTACACTATGGCAATCAGCCCCAGCATTTT. It yields the protein CASSLLHYGNQPQHF.

This clonotype has ten or more counts. The chain joins TRBV20-1 to TRBJ1-1, with D tentatively TRBD1 (6 bases). Germline CDR1 DFQATT, CDR2 SNEGSKA (reference sequence). Trimming shortened V by 6 bases and J by 4 bases, and 18 bases separated the two germline ends. The CDR3 totals 14 residues. This CDR3 is CSAPPGGRATEAFF. DNA of the CDR3: TGCAGTGCCCCACCGGGGGGGCGGGCCACTGAAGCTTTCTTT.

This clonotype was counted many times. CDR3 amino acids: CASSYLGEAFF. DNA for the CDR3: TGTGCCAGCAGTTACCTCGGAGAAGCTTTCTTT. The chain carries TRBV6-5 and TRBJ1-1, with no clear D. CDR1 and CDR2 (germline): MNHEY, SVGAGI. V was trimmed by 2 bases and J by 8 bases, leaving 6 bases between them. This CDR3 comprises 11 residues.

This clonotype showed up many times. The CDR3 region is CASSVEATQETQYF. DNA of the CDR3: TGTGCCAGCAGCGTAGAGGCTACCCAAGAGACCCAGTACTTC. The rearrangement uses TRBV9 and TRBJ2-5; D remains unclear. This CDR3 spans 14 amino acids. CDR1 and CDR2 (germline): SGDLS, YYNGEE. The V end lost 0 bases, the J end lost 1 base, and 7 bases lay between the germline ends.

The chain combines TRBV10-3 with TRBJ2-2; D call uncertain. The CDR3 has 11 amino acids. Germline assignment: CDR1 ENHRY and CDR2 SYGVKD. V lost 4 bases and J 6 bases, leaving 3 bases between the germline ends. CDR3 DNA sequence: TGTGCCATCAGTGGATCCGGGGAGCTGTTTTTT. Translated: CAISGSGELFF.

This clonotype was observed at least ten times. The chain employs TRBV29-1 and TRBJ1-2, with 9 bases lining up with TRBD1. CDR1 is SQVTM and CDR2 is ANQGSEA in the germline V gene. The CDR3 covers 12 residues. The V segment lost 7 bases and the J segment 5 bases; nucleotides outside the gene matches: 5. The CDR3 coding sequence is TGCAGCGCCGACGGACAGGGGTATGGCTACACCTTC. This gives the protein CSADGQGYGYTF. The whole variable domain, filled in from reference TRBV29-1 and TRBJ1-2, reads SAVISQKPSRDICQRGTSLTIQCQVDSQVTMMFWYRQQPGQSLTLIATANQGSEATYESGFVIDKFPISRPNLTFSTLTVSNMSPEDSSIYLCSADGQGYGYTFGSGTRLTVV.

Only a few counts were recorded for this clonotype. The chain combines TRBV15 with TRBJ2-7, with 10 positions matching TRBD2. Germline values: CDR1 LNHNV, CDR2 YYDKDF (reference sequence). J gave up 2 bases and V 2 bases, and 3 bases lay outside the gene matches. The length of the CDR3 is 15 residues. The CDR3 reads CATSRRTSGTYEQYF. The CDR3, as DNA: TGTGCCACCAGCAGACGGACTAGCGGTACCTACGAGCAGTACTTC.